The 3 T cell receptor beta chains below come from one sample, sequenced in a study of blood T cell repertoires in COVID-19. Only in-frame clones appear in the TCRdb table, and some are missing; sequencing was by immunoSEQ multiplex PCR. The sample contains 69,000 or so clones, 84% of which appear only once. Sequenced: peripheral blood. Source of these receptors: a man aged 50-60 years with COVID-19, enrolled during active disease.

V gene TRBV11-2 combines with J gene TRBJ2-7, with 7 bases aligning to TRBD2. V lost 2 bases, J lost 4 bases, and 5 bases stayed unmatched. The germline CDR1 and CDR2 sequences are SGHAT and FQNNGV. CDR3 size: 14 residues. The CDR3 is CASSLTPGGYEQYF. As DNA, the CDR3 is TGTGCCAGCAGCTTAACCCCGGGGGGTTACGAGCAGTACTTC.

In DNA, the CDR3 is TGCGCCAGCAGTGAGTCGAAACCCCGAGGAACCTACAATGAGCAGTTCTTC. It specifies CASSESKPRGTYNEQFF. The gene calls are TRBV10-1 and TRBJ2-1; D remains ambiguous. Germline CDR1 reads WNHNN; CDR2 reads SYGVQD (reference sequence). CDR3 size: 17 residues. Trimming left V 0 bases short and J 2 bases short, with 14 bases between.

The V and J genes are TRBV7-8 and TRBJ1-5, with D uncertain. Germline V gene data show CDR1 as SGHVS and CDR2 as FQNEAQ. This CDR3 comprises 16 residues. Trimming pared 5 bases from V and 7 bases from J, leaving 21 bases between. As DNA, the CDR3 is TGTGCCAGCAGCCAATACTCTCAATCTTTCGGGCAGCCCCAGCATTTT. Residues: CASSQYSQSFGQPQHF.